This TCR beta chain is from a study of T cells in Graves' hyperthyroidism and ophthalmopathy. Study observations and caveats: Ophthalmopathy got predicted by the model a median about six months before its onset.

This CDR3 comprises 13 residues. The V end was cut by 2 bases, the J end by 0 bases, with 7 bases between. Looked up from germline, CDR1 is DFQATT and CDR2 is SNEGSKA (reference sequence). Graves' hyperthyroidism qualified as stable when ophthalmopathy did not progress within 18 months. Exclusion criteria comprised uncontrolled infection, other autoimmune disease, pregnancy or lactation. Each diagnosis drew on symptoms, thyroxine, TRAb, thyroid ultrasound and orbital computed tomography findings. At least ten counts were recorded for this clonotype. Its antigen is not known. There were TCR beta CDR3 regions amplified from RNA transcripts. With the HTBI primer set, the TCR CDR3 went through a first round of RT-PCR. TCRdb redid the calling of the multiplex PCR reads with MiXCR, one entry per CDR3 protein. The data contain almost 600,000 distinct CDR3 sequences, roughly 50% of them singletons.

The source of this sequence is a woman between 18 and 29 years old with Graves' hyperthyroidism. This rearrangement joins TRBV20-1 to TRBJ1-1; D ambiguous. The sequencing sample was made of peripheral blood or thyroid tissue (not recorded which). CDR3 nucleotide sequence: TGCAGTGCTAGAAAGGTTATGAACACTGAAGCTTTCTTT. Translating it yields CSARKVMNTEAFF.